The table lists the clone carrying this T cell receptor beta chain with many counts. As yet, its antigen is unknown. Preparation of the bulk TCR libraries relied on previously described methods and listed TCR primers. TCRdb called the PCR reads again in MiXCR, with one record for every CDR3 protein. This sample carries 68,000 or so distinct CDR3 sequences, less than 20% of them seen once, and the ten largest clones take roughly 1.5%. Germline lookup yields CDR1 SNHLY and CDR2 FYNNEI. This CDR3 is built from 20 residues. Trimming cost V 2 bases and J 0 bases; bases outside gene matches: 10. The data derive from a study of molecular identifiers for immune sequencing clone quantification. The overall study: Four portions were sequenced after RNA from approximately 22,000 or 94,000 naive CD8 cells was split five ways in replicates.

Study-wide points: Jurkat TCR RNA spiked in from one cell (amid 950,000 to 1,000,000 naive cells) was reportedly detectable. Clones of above 20 RNA copies carried over 98% of effector molecules; in naive cells they carried under 1%.

The sequencing input was naive CD8+ T cells from blood, with Jurkat cell RNA spiked in. Indicated subset: FACS-sorted CD8+CD4-CCR7+CD45RA+ naive T cells. The receptor's source is a human donor in good health. Some libraries in this study had Jurkat cell RNA spiked in. The chain uses TRBV2 and TRBJ2-3; TRBD2 matches at 14 bases. The CDR3 DNA is TGTGCCAGCAGTGAATGGGGACTAGCGGGAGAAACTCCCAGCACAGATACGCAGTATTTT. Translated, it gives CASSEWGLAGETPSTDTQYF.